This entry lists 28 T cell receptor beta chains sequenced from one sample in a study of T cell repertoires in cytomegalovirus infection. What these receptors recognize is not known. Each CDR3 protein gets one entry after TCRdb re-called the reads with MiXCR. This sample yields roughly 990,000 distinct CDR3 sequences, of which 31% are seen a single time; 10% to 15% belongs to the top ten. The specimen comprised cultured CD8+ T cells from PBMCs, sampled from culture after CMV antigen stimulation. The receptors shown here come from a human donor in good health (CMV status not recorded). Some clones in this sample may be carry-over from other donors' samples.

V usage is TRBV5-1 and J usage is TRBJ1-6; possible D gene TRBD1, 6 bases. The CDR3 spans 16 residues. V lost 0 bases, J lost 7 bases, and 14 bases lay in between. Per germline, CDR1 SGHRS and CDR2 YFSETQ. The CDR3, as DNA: TGCGCCAGCAGCTTGGCCTGGGGGCTTCACAATTCACCCCTCCACTTT. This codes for CASSLAWGLHNSPLHF. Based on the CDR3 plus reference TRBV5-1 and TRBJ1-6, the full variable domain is KAGVTQTPRYLIKTRGQQVTLSCSPISGHRSVSWYQQTPGQGLQFLFEYFSETQRNKGNFPGRFSGRQFSNSRSEMNVSTLELGDSALYLCASSLAWGLHNSPLHFGNGTRLTVT.

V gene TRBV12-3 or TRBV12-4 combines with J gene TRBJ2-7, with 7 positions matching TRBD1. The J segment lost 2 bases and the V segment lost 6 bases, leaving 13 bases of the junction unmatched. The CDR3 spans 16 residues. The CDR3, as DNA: TGTGCCAGCAGCCCCCCGTCCGGGACAGTTCCCTACGAGCAGTACTTC. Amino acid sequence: CASSPPSGTVPYEQYF.

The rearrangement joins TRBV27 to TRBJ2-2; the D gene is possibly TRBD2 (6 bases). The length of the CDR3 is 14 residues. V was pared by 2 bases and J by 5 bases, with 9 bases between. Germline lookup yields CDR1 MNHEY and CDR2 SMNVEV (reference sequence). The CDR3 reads CASSLPGLTGELFF. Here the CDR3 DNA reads TGTGCCAGCAGTTTACCGGGACTGACCGGGGAGCTGTTTTTT.

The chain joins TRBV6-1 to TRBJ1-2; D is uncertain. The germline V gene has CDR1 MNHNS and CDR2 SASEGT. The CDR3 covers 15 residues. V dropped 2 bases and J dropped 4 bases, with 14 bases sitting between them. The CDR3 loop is CASSEPVFPRYGYTF. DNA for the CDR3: TGTGCCAGCAGTGAACCAGTATTTCCCCGCTATGGCTACACCTTC.

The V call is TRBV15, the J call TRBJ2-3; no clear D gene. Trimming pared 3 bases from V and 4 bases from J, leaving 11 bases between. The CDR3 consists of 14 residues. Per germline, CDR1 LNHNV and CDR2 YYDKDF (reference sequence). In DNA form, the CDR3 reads TGTGCCACCAGCAGGTCCGGATTGGCAGATACGCAGTATTTT. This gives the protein CATSRSGLADTQYF.

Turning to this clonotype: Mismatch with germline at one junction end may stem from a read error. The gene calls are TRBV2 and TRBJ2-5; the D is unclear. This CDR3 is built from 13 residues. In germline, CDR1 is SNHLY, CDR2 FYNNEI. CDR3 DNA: TGTGCCAGTAGTGAGACATGGAGAGAGACCCAGTACTTC. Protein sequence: CASSETWRETQYF.

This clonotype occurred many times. The chain's CDR3 is CASGGSTGELFF. CDR3 nucleotide sequence: TGTGCCAGTGGGGGGTCCACCGGGGAGCTGTTTTTT. J is TRBJ2-2 and V is TRBV12-3 or TRBV12-4; D may be TRBD2 (6 bases). V gave up 9 bases and J gave up 4 bases, with 9 bases separating them. There are 12 residues in the CDR3.

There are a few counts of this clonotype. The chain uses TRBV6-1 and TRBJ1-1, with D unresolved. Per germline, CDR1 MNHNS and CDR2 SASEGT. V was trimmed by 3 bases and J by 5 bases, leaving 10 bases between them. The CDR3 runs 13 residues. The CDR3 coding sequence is TGTGCCAGCAGTGACTTTTACGGTACTGAAGCTTTCTTT. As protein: CASSDFYGTEAFF.

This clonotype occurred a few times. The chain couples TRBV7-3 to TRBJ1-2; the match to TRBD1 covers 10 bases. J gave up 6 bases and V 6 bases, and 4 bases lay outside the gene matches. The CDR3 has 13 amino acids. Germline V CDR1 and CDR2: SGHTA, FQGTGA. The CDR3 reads CASRTGGADGYTF. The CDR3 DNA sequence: TGTGCCAGCAGGACAGGGGGCGCGGATGGCTACACCTTC.

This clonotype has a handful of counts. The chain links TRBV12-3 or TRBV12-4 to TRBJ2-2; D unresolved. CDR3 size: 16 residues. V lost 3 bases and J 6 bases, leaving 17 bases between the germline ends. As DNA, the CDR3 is TGTGCCAGCAGTTTTAGGAGCAGAACCCAAGCCGGGGAGCTGTTTTTT. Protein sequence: CASSFRSRTQAGELFF.

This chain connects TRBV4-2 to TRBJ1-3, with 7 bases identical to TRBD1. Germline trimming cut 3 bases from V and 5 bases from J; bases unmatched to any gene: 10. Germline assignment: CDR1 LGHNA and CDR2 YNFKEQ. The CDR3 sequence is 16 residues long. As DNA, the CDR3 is TGTGCCAGCAGCCACTATAAAGAGGGGGCGAGAAACACCATATATTTT. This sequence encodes CASSHYKEGARNTIYF.

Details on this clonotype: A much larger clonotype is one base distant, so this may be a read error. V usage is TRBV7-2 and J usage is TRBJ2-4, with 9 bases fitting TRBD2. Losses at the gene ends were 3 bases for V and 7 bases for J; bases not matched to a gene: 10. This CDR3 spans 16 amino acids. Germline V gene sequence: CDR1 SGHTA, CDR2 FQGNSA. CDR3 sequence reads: CASSFWASGKSNIQYF. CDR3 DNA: TGTGCCAGCAGCTTTTGGGCTAGCGGGAAAAGTAACATTCAGTACTTC.

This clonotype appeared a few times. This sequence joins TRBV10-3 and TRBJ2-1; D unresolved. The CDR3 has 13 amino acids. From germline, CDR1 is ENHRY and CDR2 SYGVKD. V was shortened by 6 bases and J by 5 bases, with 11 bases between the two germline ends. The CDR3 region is CAIRSGPNNEQFF. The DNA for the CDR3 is TGTGCCATCAGGTCCGGGCCAAACAATGAGCAGTTCTTC.

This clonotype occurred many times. The CDR3 sequence is CASSLVVIGNYQETQYF. In DNA, the CDR3 is TGCGCCAGCAGCTTGGTCGTTATCGGCAACTATCAAGAGACCCAGTACTTC. V usage is TRBV5-1 and J usage is TRBJ2-5; D not certain. The germline V gene encodes CDR1 SGHRS and CDR2 YFSETQ. This CDR3 contains 17 residues. V was shortened by 0 bases and J by 2 bases, with 17 bases between the two germline ends.

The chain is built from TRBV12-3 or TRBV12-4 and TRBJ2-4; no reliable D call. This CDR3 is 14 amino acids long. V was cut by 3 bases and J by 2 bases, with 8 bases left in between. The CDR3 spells CASSFWETKNIQYF. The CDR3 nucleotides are TGTGCCAGCAGTTTTTGGGAAACCAAAAACATTCAGTACTTC.

The CDR3 reads CAISASGGEETQYF. For the CDR3, the DNA is TGTGCCATCAGTGCCAGCGGGGGGGAAGAGACCCAGTACTTC. V is TRBV10-3 and J is TRBJ2-5; the match to TRBD2 covers 10 bases. This CDR3 contains 14 residues. The V gene's germline CDR1 is ENHRY and CDR2 SYGVKD. Trimming removed 4 bases from V and 3 bases from J; junction bases left unmatched: 2.

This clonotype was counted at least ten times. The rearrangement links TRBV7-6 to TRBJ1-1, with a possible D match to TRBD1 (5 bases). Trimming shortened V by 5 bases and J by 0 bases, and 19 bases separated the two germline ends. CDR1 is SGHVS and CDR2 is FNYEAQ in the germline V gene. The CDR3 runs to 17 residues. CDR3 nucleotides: TGTGCCAGCAGCCCAGGGCGGGGAGGGCCGATGAACACTGAAGCTTTCTTT. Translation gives CASSPGRGGPMNTEAFF.

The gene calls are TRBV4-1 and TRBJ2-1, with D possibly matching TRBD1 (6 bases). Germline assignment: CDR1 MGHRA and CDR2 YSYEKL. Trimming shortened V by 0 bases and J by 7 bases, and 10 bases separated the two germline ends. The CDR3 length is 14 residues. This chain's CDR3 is CASSQEPDRNEQFF. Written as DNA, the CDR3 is TGCGCCAGCAGCCAAGAACCCGACAGGAATGAGCAGTTCTTC.

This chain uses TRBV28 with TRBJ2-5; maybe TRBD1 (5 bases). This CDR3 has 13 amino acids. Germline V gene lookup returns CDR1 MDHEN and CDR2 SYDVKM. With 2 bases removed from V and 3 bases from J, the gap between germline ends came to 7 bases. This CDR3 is CASSLRREETQYF. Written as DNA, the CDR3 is TGTGCCAGCAGTTTACGCAGGGAAGAGACCCAGTACTTC.

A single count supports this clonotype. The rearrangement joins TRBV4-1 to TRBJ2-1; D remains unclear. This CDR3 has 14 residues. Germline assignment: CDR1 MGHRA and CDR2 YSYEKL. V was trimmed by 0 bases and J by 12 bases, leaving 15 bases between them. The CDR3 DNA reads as TGCGCCAGCAGCCAAGACCCCCCGAGCTCTGGGCAGTTCTTC. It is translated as CASSQDPPSSGQFF.

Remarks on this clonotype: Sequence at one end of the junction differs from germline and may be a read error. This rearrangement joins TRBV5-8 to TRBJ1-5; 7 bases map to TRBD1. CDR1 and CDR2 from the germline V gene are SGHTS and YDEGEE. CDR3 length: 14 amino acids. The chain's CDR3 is CVSSLWQGDQPQHF. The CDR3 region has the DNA TGTGTCAGCAGCTTATGGCAGGGGGATCAGCCCCAGCATTTT.

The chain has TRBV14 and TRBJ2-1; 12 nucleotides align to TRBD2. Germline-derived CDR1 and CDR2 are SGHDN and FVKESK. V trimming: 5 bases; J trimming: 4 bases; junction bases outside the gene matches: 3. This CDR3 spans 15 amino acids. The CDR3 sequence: CASSIGLAGYNEQFF. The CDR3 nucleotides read TGTGCCAGCAGCATCGGACTAGCGGGGTACAATGAGCAGTTCTTC. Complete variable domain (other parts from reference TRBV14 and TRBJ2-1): EAGVTQFPSHSVIEKGQTVTLRCDPISGHDNLYWYRRVMGKEIKFLLHFVKESKQDESGMPNNRFLAERTGGTYSTLKVQPAELEDSGVYFCASSIGLAGYNEQFFGPGTRLTVL.

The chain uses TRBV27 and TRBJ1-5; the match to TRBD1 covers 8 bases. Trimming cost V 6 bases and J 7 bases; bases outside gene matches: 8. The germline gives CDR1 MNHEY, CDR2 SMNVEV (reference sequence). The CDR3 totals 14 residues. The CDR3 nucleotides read TGTGCCAGCAGCCAGGGGGCCCTAAGCCAGCCCCAGCATTTT. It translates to CASSQGALSQPQHF.

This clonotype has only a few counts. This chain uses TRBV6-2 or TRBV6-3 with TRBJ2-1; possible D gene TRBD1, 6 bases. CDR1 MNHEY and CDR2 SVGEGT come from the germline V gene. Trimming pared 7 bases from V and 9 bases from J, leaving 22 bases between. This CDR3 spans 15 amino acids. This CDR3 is CASKAGGQSEPEQFF. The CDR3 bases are TGTGCCAGCAAGGCCGGAGGACAGTCCGAACCTGAGCAGTTCTTC.

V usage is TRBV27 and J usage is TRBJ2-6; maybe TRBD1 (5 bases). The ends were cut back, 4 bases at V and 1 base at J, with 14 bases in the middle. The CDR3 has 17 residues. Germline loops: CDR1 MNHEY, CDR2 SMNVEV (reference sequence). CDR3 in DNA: TGTGCCAGCAGTTGGGGCGGCTTGTTATCTGGGGCCAACGTCCTGACTTTC. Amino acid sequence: CASSWGGLLSGANVLTF.

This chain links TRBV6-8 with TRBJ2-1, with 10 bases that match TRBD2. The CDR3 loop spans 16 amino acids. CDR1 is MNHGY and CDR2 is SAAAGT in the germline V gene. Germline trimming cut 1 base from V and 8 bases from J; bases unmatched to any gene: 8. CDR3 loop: CASSYLLAGRKDEQFF. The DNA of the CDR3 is TGTGCCAGCAGTTACTTACTAGCGGGGAGAAAGGATGAGCAGTTCTTC.

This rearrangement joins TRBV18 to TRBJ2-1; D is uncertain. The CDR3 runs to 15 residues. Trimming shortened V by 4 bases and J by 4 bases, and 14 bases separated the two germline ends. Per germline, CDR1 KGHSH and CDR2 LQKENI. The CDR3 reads CASSRAGDGYNEQFF. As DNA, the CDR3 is TGTGCCAGCTCACGAGCCGGTGACGGGTACAATGAGCAGTTCTTC.

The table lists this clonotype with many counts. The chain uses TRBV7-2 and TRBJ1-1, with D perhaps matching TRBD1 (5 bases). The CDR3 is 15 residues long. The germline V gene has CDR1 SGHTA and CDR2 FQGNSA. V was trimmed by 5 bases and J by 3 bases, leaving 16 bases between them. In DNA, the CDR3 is TGTGCCAGCAGCCACAGACAGTTCTGGGACACTGAAGCTTTCTTT. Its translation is CASSHRQFWDTEAFF.